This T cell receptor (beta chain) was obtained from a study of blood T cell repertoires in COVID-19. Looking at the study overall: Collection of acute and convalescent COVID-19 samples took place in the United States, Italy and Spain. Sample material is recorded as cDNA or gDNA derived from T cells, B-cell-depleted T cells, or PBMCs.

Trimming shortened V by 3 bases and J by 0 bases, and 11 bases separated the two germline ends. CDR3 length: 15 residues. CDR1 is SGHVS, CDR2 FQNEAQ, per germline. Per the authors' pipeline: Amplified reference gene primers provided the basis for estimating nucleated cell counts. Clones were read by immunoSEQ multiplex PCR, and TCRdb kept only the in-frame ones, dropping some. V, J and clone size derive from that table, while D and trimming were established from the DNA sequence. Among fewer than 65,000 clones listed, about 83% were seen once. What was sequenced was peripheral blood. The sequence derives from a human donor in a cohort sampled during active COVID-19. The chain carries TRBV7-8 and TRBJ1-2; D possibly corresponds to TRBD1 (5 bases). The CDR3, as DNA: TGTGCCAGCAGCTTGGGGCAGAAGGCTAACTATGGCTACACCTTC. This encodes CASSLGQKANYGYTF.